These 3 T cell receptor beta chains originate from one sample sequenced in a study of blood T cell repertoires in COVID-19. Assay: immunoSEQ multiplex PCR; the TCRdb copy retains only in-frame clones and omits some. In the table there are some 140,000 clones, roughly four fifths of which are singletons. The sample was peripheral blood. These TCRs come from a man aged 80 or over with acute or convalescent COVID-19.

The V and J genes are TRBV5-5 and TRBJ2-2, with D uncertain. V was trimmed by 0 bases and J by 4 bases, leaving 7 bases between them. The CDR3 covers 14 residues. CDR1 is SGHKS, CDR2 YYEKEE, per germline (reference sequence). CDR3 in DNA: TGTGCCAGCAGCTTGGGGCCAATCACCGGGGAGCTGTTTTTT. This translates into CASSLGPITGELFF.

This clone was detected once. The rearrangement links TRBV24-1 to TRBJ2-3; 7 bases map to TRBD2. CDR3 length: 20 residues. Germline CDR1 is KGHDR and CDR2 is SFDVKD. The junction had 23 bases not matched to a gene; V was cut back by 0 bases and J by 9 bases. The DNA for the CDR3 is TGTGCCACCAGTGATTTGGTGTTCCCCAGCGGGGACCCGTGCAGGAGCACGCAGTATTTT. This gives the protein CATSDLVFPSGDPCRSTQYF.

This chain links TRBV5-1 with TRBJ2-5; TRBD1 matches at 8 bases. Trimming took 7 bases from V and 1 from J; bases not matched to a gene: 9. CDR3 length: 15 amino acids. CDR1 SGHRS and CDR2 YFSETQ come from the germline V gene. Here the CDR3 reads CASGPTGAIQETQYF. The DNA for the CDR3 is TGCGCCAGCGGGCCGACAGGGGCGATCCAAGAGACCCAGTACTTC.